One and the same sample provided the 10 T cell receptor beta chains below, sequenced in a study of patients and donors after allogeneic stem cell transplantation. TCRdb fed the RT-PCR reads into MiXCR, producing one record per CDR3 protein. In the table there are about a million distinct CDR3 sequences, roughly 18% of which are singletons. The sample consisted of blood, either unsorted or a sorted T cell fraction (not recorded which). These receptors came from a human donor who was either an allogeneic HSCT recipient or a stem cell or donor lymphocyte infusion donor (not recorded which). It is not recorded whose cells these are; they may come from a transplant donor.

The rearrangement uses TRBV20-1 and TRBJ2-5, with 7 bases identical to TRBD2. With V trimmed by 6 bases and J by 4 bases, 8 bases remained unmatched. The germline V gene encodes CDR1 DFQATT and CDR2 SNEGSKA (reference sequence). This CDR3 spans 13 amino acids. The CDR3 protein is CSASRGRGETQYF. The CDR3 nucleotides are TGCAGTGCGTCAAGAGGGAGGGGAGAGACCCAGTACTTC.

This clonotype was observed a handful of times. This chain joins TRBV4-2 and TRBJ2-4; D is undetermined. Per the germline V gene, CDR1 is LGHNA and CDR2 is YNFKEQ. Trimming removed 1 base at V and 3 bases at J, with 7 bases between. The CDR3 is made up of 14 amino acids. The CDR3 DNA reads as TGTGCCAGCAGCCAAGTACTGGACAAAAACATTCAGTACTTC. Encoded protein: CASSQVLDKNIQYF.

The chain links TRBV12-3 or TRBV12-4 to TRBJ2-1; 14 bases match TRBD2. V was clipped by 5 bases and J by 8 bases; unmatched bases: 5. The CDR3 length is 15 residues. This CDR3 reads CASSKTSGGAYEQFF. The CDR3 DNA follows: TGTGCCAGCAGTAAGACTAGCGGGGGGGCGTATGAGCAGTTCTTC.

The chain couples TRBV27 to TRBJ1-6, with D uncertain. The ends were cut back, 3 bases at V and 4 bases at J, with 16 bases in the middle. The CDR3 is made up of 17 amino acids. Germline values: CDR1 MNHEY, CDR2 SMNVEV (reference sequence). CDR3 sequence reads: CASSFGQPGDYNSPLHF. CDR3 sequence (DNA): TGTGCCAGCAGTTTCGGGCAGCCCGGGGATTATAATTCACCCCTCCACTTT.

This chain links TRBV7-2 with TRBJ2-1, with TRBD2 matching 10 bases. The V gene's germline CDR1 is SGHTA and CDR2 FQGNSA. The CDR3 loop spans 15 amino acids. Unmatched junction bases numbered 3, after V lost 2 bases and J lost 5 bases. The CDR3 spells CASSLPLAGHNEQFF. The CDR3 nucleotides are TGTGCCAGCAGCTTACCACTAGCGGGGCACAATGAGCAGTTCTTC. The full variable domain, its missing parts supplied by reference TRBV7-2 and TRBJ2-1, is GAGVSQSPSNKVTEKGKDVELRCDPISGHTALYWYRQSLGQGLEFLIYFQGNSAPDKSGLPSDRFSAERTGGSVSTLTIQRTQQEDSAVYLCASSLPLAGHNEQFFGPGTRLTVL.

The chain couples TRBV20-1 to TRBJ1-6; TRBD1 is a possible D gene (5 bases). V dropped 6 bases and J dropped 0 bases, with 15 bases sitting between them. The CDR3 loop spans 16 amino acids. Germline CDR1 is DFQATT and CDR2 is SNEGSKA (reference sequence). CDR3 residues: CSAPGRGSSYNSPLHF. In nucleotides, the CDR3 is TGCAGTGCGCCAGGGCGGGGAAGCTCCTATAATTCACCCCTCCACTTT.

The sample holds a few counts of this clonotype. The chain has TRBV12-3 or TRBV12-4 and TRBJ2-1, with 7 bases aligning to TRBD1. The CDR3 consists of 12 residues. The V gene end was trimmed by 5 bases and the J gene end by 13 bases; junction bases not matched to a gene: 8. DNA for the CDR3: TGTGCCAGCAGTCATCCGAGGGGGCGTCAGTTCTTC. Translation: CASSHPRGRQFF.

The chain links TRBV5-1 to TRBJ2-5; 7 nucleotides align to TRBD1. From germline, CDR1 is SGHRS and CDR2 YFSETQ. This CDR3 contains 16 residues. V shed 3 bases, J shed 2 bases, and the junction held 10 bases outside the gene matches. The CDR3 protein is CASSSRQGNLQETQYF. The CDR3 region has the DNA TGCGCCAGCAGCTCTCGACAGGGCAACTTACAAGAGACCCAGTACTTC.

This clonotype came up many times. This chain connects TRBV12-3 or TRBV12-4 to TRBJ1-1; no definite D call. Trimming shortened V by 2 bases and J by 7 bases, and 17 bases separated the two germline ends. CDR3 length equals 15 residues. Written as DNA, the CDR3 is TGTGCCAGCAGTTTAATAAGTCCGGCGGCAGTTGAAGCTTTCTTT. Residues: CASSLISPAAVEAFF.

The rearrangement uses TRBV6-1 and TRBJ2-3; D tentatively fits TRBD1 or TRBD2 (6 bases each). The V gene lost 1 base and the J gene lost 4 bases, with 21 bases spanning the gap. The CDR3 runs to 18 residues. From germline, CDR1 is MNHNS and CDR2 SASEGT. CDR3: CASSEERAWGAPADTQYF. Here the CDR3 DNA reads TGTGCCAGCAGTGAAGAGAGGGCTTGGGGGGCCCCCGCAGATACGCAGTATTTT.